A single sample is the source of the 9 T cell receptor beta chains below, sequenced in a study of neurological immune-mediated disorders. Each CDR3 protein is one row after TCRdb ran MiXCR on the 5' RACE reads. The sample holds about 46,000 distinct CDR3 sequences, about 2% seen once. Sequencing used PBMCs. The receptors originated from a middle-aged woman with multiple sclerosis.

This clonotype was detected many times. CDR3 bases: TGTGCCACCAGTGACCTGAAAGAGGCTAGCGGGGGCCATGAGCAGTTCTTC. Protein product: CATSDLKEASGGHEQFF. The chain uses TRBV24-1 and TRBJ2-1; 10 nucleotides align to TRBD2. The CDR3 loop spans 17 amino acids. Germline-derived CDR1 and CDR2 are KGHDR and SFDVKD. Trimming took 4 bases from V and 8 from J; bases not matched to a gene: 13.

Of note for this clonotype: A much larger clone differs from this one at a single base, so this may be a read error. The rearrangement uses TRBV11-2 and TRBJ2-6, with D hard to call. The length of the CDR3 is 15 residues. The V end lost 5 bases, the J end lost 4 bases, and 12 bases lay between the germline ends. Germline V lookup: CDR1 SGHAT, CDR2 FQNNGV. The CDR3 sequence: CASSVRAWGANVLTF. The CDR3 nucleotides read TGTGCCAGCAGCGTAAGGGCGTGGGGGGCCAACGTCCTGACTTTC.

In its sample, this clonotype was seen many times. This sequence joins TRBV20-1 and TRBJ1-6, with D possibly TRBD1 on 5 matching bases. Germline CDR1 reads DFQATT; CDR2 reads SNEGSKA (reference sequence). The CDR3 sequence is 15 residues long. Trimming removed 0 bases at V and 9 bases at J, with 15 bases between. The CDR3 region has the DNA TGCAGTGCTAGAGATCTCGGGGGGGATAGTTCACCCCTCCACTTT. It codes for CSARDLGGDSSPLHF.

Ten or more counts support this clonotype. V and J are TRBV10-1 and TRBJ2-1; TRBD2 matches 11 bases. CDR1 and CDR2 (germline): WNHNN, SYGVQD (reference sequence). The CDR3 has 17 residues. Trimming cost V 8 bases and J 7 bases; bases outside gene matches: 16. Written as DNA, the CDR3 is TGCGCCAGCCTTCCCCACGAGACTAGCGGGGACTATAATGAGCAGTTCTTC. Translation gives CASLPHETSGDYNEQFF.

There are many counts of this clonotype. The J gene is TRBJ1-5, the V gene TRBV10-3, with 7 bases identical to TRBD1. The V and J ends lost 2 bases and 10 bases, in that order; junction bases with no gene match: 5. The length of the CDR3 is 13 residues. Germline CDR1 ENHRY, CDR2 SYGVKD. CDR3 loop: CAISEDRVQPQHF. DNA of the CDR3: TGTGCCATCAGTGAGGACAGGGTTCAACCCCAGCATTTT.

This clonotype showed up many times. The CDR3 nucleotides are TGCAGCGTTGATTATGGGGCGCCCACAGATACGCAGTATTTT. Amino acid sequence: CSVDYGAPTDTQYF. This rearrangement joins TRBV29-1 to TRBJ2-3; maybe TRBD1 (5 bases). The CDR3 is 14 residues long. Germline lookup yields CDR1 SQVTM and CDR2 ANQGSEA. The germline V and J ends were trimmed by 3 bases and 2 bases, with 12 bases remaining between them.

This clonotype was seen repeatedly, ten times or more. V usage is TRBV3-1 and J usage is TRBJ2-1; TRBD2 matches 13 bases. This CDR3 has 15 amino acids. CDR1 and CDR2 from the germline V gene are LGHDT and YNNKEL (reference sequence). V lost 4 bases to trimming and J lost 5 bases; unmatched junction nucleotides: 2. This chain's CDR3 is CASSLTSGGDNEQFF. CDR3 nucleotides: TGTGCCAGCAGCCTAACTAGCGGGGGGGACAATGAGCAGTTCTTC.

This clonotype was seen at least ten times. J is TRBJ2-7 and V is TRBV20-1; 9 bases align to TRBD1. This CDR3 is 14 amino acids long. After removal of 1 base from V and 5 bases from J, the junction contained 6 bases not matched to a gene. Per the germline V gene, CDR1 is DFQATT and CDR2 is SNEGSKA (reference sequence). The CDR3 sequence: CSARGGGTGHEQYF. The CDR3 DNA reads TGCAGTGCTAGAGGGGGAGGGACAGGGCACGAGCAGTACTTC.

This clonotype appeared many times. The junction differs from germline at one of its ends, possibly a read error. This chain connects TRBV5-1 to TRBJ1-1; TRBD1 matches 7 bases. Germline lookup yields CDR1 SGHRS and CDR2 YFSETQ. CDR3 size: 15 residues. CDR3 DNA: TGCGCCAGCAGCTTGGGTGGGACAGTGAACAGTGAAGCTTTCTTT. It is translated as CASSLGGTVNSEAFF. Looking up the rest from reference TRBV5-1 and TRBJ1-1 gives the full variable domain: KAGVTQTPRYLIKTRGQQVTLSCSPISGHRSVSWYQQTPGQGLQFLFEYFSETQRNKGNFPGRFSGRQFSNSRSEMNVSTLELGDSALYLCASSLGGTVNSEAFFGQGTRLTVV.